This TCR beta chain is drawn from a study of blood T cell repertoires in COVID-19. How the authors handled the data: Cell counts per sample came from amplifying reference gene primers. Generated by immunoSEQ multiplex PCR, the TCRdb table keeps only in-frame clones and is missing some. V, J and clone size are taken as reported in that table, and D and trimming were inferred from the DNA itself. The sample carries a few hundred thousand clones, about 89% recorded once. The CDR3 consists of 14 residues. The germline gives CDR1 SNHLY, CDR2 FYNNEI. V lost 2 bases, J lost 5 bases, and 5 bases stayed unmatched.

The chain employs TRBV2 and TRBJ1-2; 7 bases line up with TRBD1. The specimen was peripheral blood. This receptor was taken from a man between 50 and 59 years old with acute or convalescent COVID-19. CDR3 amino acids: CASSEWGTVYGYTF. In DNA form, the CDR3 reads TGTGCCAGCAGTGAATGGGGGACAGTTTATGGCTACACCTTC.